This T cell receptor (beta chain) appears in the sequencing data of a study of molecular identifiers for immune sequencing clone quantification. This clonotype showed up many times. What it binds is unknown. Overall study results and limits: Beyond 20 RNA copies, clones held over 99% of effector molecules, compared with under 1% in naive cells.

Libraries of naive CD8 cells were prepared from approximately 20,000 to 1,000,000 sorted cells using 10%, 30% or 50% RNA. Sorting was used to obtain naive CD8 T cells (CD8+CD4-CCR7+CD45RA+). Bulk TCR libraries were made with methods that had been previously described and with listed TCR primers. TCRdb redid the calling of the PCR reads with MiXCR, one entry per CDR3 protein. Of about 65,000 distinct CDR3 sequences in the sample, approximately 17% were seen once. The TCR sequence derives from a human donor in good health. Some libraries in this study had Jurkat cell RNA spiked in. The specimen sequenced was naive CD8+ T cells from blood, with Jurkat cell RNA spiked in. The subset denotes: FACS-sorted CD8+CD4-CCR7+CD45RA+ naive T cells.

This chain's CDR3 is CASSLGAGGGSLTDTQYF. As DNA, the CDR3 is TGTGCCAGCAGCTTGGGGGCGGGAGGGGGGAGTCTCACAGATACGCAGTATTTT. The chain employs TRBV7-2 and TRBJ2-3; 9 bases line up with TRBD2. The CDR3 sequence is 18 residues long. Germline V gene lookup returns CDR1 SGHTA and CDR2 FQGNSA. The V gene end was trimmed by 3 bases and the J gene end by 2 bases; junction bases not matched to a gene: 12. The variable domain in full, with the rest retrieved from reference TRBV7-2 and TRBJ2-3, is GAGVSQSPSNKVTEKGKDVELRCDPISGHTALYWYRQSLGQGLEFLIYFQGNSAPDKSGLPSDRFSAERTGGSVSTLTIQRTQQEDSAVYLCASSLGAGGGSLTDTQYFGPGTRLTVL.